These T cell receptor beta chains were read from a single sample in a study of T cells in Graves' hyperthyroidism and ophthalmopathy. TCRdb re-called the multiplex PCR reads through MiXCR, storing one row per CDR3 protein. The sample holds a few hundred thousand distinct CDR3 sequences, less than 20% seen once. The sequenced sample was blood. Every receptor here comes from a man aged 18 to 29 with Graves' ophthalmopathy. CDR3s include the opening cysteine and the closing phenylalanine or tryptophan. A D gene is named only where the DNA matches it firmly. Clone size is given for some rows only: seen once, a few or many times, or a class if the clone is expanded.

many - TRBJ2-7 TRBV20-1 TGCAGTGCTATATTAGGAAAGGGGAACGAGCAGTACTTC CSAILGKGNEQYF
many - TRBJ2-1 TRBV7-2 TGTGCCAGCAGCTTACTACCGACTGGGATAAGCTCCTACAATGAGCAGTTCTTC CASSLLPTGISSYNEQFF
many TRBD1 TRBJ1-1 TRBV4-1 TGCGCCAGAGGTACAGGGGCCTCGAACACTGAAGCTTTCTTT CARGTGASNTEAFF
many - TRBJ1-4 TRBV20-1 TGCAGTGCTAGGGAAGAACTACTTGAAAAACTGTTTTTT CSAREELLEKLFF
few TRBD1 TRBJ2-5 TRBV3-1 TGTGCCAGCAGCCTCCCCCCTGACAGGGGGGAGACCCAGTACTTC CASSLPPDRGETQYF
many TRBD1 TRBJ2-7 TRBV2 TGTGCCAGCAGTGAATACGGGGGACAGGGGGCAGACGAGCAGTACTTC CASSEYGGQGADEQYF
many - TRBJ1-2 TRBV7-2 TGTGCCAGCAGAGAGAACGGGTACTATGGCTACACCTTC CASRENGYYGYTF
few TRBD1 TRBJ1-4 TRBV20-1 TGCAGTGCTAGAGTAGGACAGGCTAATGAAAAACTGTTTTTT CSARVGQANEKLFF
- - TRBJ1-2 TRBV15 TGTGCCACCAGCAGAGGCGGCGGGGGAGTTGTTAATGGCTACACCTTC CATSRGGGGVVNGYTF
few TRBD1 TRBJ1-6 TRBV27 TGTGCCAGCAGTTGGCTCTTGGGACAGGGGCCTTCACCCCTCCACTTT CASSWLLGQGPSPLHF
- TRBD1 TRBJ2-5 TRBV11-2 TGTGCCAGCAGCCCGGGACAGGGAACAGAGACCCAGTACTTC CASSPGQGTETQYF